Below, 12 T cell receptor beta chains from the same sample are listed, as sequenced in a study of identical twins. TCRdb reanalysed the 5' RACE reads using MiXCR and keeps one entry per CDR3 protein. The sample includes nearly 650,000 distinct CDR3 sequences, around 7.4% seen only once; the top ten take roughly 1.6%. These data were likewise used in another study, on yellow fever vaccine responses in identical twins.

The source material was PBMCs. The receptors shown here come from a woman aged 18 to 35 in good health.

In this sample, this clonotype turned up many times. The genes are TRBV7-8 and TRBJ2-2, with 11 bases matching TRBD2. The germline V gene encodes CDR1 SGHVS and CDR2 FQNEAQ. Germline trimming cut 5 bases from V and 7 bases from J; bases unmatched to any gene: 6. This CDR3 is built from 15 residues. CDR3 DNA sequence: TGTGCCAGCAGCCCGACTAGCGGGATTGGCGGGGAGCTGTTTTTT. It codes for CASSPTSGIGGELFF.

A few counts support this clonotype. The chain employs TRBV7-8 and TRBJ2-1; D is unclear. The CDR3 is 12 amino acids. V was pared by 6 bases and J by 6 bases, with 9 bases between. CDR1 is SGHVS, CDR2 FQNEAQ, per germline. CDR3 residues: CASRQNVNEQFF. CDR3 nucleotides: TGTGCCAGCAGGCAGAATGTCAATGAGCAGTTCTTC.

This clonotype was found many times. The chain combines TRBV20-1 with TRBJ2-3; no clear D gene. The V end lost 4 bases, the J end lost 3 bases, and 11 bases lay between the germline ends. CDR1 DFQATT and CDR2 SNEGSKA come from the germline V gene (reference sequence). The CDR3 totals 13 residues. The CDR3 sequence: CSAITGFTDTQYF. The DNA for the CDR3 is TGCAGTGCTATTACGGGTTTTACAGATACGCAGTATTTT.

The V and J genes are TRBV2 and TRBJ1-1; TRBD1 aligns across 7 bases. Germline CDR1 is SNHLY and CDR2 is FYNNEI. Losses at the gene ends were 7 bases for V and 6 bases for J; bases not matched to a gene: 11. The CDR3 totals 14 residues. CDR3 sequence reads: CASNLDRVGAEAFF. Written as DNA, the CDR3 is TGTGCCAGCAACCTCGACAGGGTGGGCGCTGAAGCTTTCTTT.

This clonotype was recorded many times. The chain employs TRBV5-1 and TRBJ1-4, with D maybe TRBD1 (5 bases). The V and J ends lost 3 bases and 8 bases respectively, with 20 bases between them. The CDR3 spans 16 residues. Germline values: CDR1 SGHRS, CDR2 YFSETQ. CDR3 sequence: CASSWGSGTWGEKLFF. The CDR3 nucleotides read TGCGCCAGCAGCTGGGGATCGGGGACCTGGGGGGAAAAACTGTTTTTT.

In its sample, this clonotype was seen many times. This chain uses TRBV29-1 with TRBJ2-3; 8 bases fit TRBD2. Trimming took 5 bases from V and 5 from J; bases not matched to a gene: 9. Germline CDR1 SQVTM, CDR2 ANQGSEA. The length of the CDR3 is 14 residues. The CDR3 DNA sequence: TGCAGCGTTCGCCAGAGGCTAGCGGGAGATACGCAGTATTTT. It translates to CSVRQRLAGDTQYF.

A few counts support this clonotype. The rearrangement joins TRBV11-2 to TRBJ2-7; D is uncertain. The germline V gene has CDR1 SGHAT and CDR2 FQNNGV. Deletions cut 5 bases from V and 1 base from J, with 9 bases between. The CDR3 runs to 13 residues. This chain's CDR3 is CASSPTESYEQYV. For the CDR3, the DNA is TGTGCCAGCAGCCCAACTGAGTCCTACGAGCAGTACGTC.

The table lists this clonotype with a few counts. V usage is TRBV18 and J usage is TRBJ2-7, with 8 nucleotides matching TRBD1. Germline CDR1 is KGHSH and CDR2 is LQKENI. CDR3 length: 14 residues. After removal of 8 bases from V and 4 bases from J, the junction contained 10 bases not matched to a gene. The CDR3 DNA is TGTGCCAGCACCTACGACAGGGGACCTTACGAGCAGTACGTC. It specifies CASTYDRGPYEQYV.

The CDR3 nucleotides are TGTGCCAGCAGTATCGCTAGCGGGGGGCGCGAGCAGTACGTC. It codes for CASSIASGGREQYV. The chain joins TRBV6-1 to TRBJ2-7, with 11 bases that match TRBD2. Germline trimming cut 5 bases from V and 6 bases from J; bases unmatched to any gene: 6. This CDR3 contains 14 residues. Germline values: CDR1 MNHNS, CDR2 SASEGT.

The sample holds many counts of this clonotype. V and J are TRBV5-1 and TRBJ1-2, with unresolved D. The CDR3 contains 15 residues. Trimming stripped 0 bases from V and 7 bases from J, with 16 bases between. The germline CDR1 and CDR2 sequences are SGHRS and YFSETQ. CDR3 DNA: TGCGCCAGCAGCTTGGGCCTTTCCGACCAAGGTGGCTACACCTTC. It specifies CASSLGLSDQGGYTF.

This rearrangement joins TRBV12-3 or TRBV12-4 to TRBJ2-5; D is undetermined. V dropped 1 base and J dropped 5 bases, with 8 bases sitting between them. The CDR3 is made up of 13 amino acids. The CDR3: CASSLGPPETQYF. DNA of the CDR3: TGTGCCAGCAGTTTAGGCCCCCCGGAGACCCAGTACTTC.

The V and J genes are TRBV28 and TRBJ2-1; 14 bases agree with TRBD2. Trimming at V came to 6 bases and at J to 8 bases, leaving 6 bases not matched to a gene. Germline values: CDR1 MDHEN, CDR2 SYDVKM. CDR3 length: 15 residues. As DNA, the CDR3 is TGTGCCAGCAGATCCGGACTAGCGGGGGGCTATGAGCAGTTCTTC. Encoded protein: CASRSGLAGGYEQFF.